The 30 T cell receptor beta chains listed next were all sequenced from one sample in a study of blood T cell repertoires in COVID-19 (dated by TCRdb to the early 2020s). The library was obtained by the immunoSEQ multiplex PCR assay. This is the immuneACCESS table as TCRdb keeps it, with only in-frame sequences that have V and J called. A part of the clones is gone; compared with another copy, unresolved V genes explain less than half, and the rest is unexplained. A total of approximately 190,000 clones appear in this sample, 80% to 85% of them only once. The ten largest clones capture around 3.1% of the sample. Sequenced: PBMCs or T cells enriched from blood (not recorded which). The receptors stem from a woman in her twenties or thirties who had been exposed to COVID-19.

This clone was seen a single time. CDR3 coding DNA: TGTGCCAGCAGCGTAGACATTAACACCGGGGAGCTGTTTTTT. Translation: CASSVDINTGELFF. The rearrangement uses TRBV9 and TRBJ2-2, with unresolved D. The CDR3 runs 14 residues. Deletions cut 0 bases from V and 2 bases from J, with 5 bases between. Germline V gene data show CDR1 as SGDLS and CDR2 as YYNGEE.

The chain combines TRBV7-2 with TRBJ1-1, with 9 bases identical to TRBD1. CDR1 SGHTA and CDR2 FQGNSA come from the germline V gene. CDR3 size: 17 residues. The J segment lost 1 base and the V segment lost 5 bases, leaving 11 bases of the junction unmatched. CDR3 sequence reads: CASSPSPGTGWNTEAFF. For the CDR3, the DNA is TGTGCCAGCAGCCCCAGTCCCGGGACAGGGTGGAACACTGAAGCTTTCTTT.

The V call is TRBV12-3 or TRBV12-4, the J call TRBJ1-2; D may be TRBD1 (5 bases). V was cut by 1 base and J by 7 bases, with 10 bases left in between. The CDR3 consists of 13 residues. The CDR3 sequence: CASSLVRGSGYTF. The CDR3 nucleotides read TGTGCCAGCAGTTTAGTGCGGGGCAGTGGCTACACCTTC.

The genes are TRBV7-6 and TRBJ1-1, with a weak D call TRBD1 (5 bases). This CDR3 region has 14 residues. CDR1 and CDR2 from the germline V gene are SGHVS and FNYEAQ. V lost 1 base and J 2 bases, leaving 8 bases between the germline ends. The CDR3 DNA sequence: TGTGCCAGCAGCTTAGGACAGCTAAACACTGAAGCTTTCTTT. It encodes CASSLGQLNTEAFF. The variable domain in full, completed from reference TRBV7-6 and TRBJ1-1, reads GAGVSQSPRYKVTKRGQDVALRCDPISGHVSLYWYRQALGQGPEFLTYFNYEAQQDKSGLPNDRFSAERPEGSISTLTIQRTEQRDSAMYRCASSLGQLNTEAFFGQGTRLTVV.

The chain couples TRBV15 to TRBJ1-6; tentatively, D is TRBD1 (5 bases). Germline CDR1 and CDR2: LNHNV and YYDKDF (reference sequence). Trimming took off 0 bases at V and 10 bases at J, with 13 bases between the two ends. The CDR3 has 15 amino acids. The CDR3 DNA reads TGTGCCACCAGCAGAGATTTAACAGGTAGCTCACCCCTCCACTTT. Translation gives CATSRDLTGSSPLHF.

The V and J genes are TRBV21-1 and TRBJ1-6; the table's D call TRBD1 went unverified against the DNA. TRBV21-1 is annotated as a pseudogene. The CDR3 contains 14 residues. The CDR3 region is CASGGTGFDSPLHF. In DNA form, the CDR3 reads TGTGCCAGCGGGGGGACAGGGTTTGATTCACCCCTCCACTTT.

The CDR3 loop reads CASSYRTSNEQFF. In nucleotides, the CDR3 is TGTGCCAGCAGCTACCGAACTAGCAATGAGCAGTTCTTC. The rearrangement joins TRBV7-2 to TRBJ2-1; D may be TRBD2 (5 bases). Trimming removed 4 bases from V and 6 bases from J, with 10 bases in between. The CDR3 covers 13 residues. Germline V lookup: CDR1 SGHTA, CDR2 FQGNSA.

The chain couples TRBV13 to TRBJ1-2; TRBD1 is a possible D gene (6 bases). The CDR3 contains 15 residues. The V and J ends lost 7 bases and 4 bases respectively, with 19 bases between them. The germline V gene encodes CDR1 PRHDT and CDR2 FYEKMQ (reference sequence). The CDR3 is CASKLGARGTYGYTF. In DNA form, the CDR3 reads TGTGCCAGCAAACTAGGGGCGAGGGGGACCTATGGCTACACCTTC.

A few counts support this clone. The gene calls are TRBV11-2 and TRBJ1-1; D possibly corresponds to TRBD1 (6 bases). Germline CDR1 is SGHAT and CDR2 is FQNNGV. Trimming pared 8 bases from V and 0 bases from J, leaving 10 bases between. The CDR3 spans 13 residues. CDR3 in DNA: TGTGCCAGCTCCAGGGGTGTGAACACTGAAGCTTTCTTT. Translated, it gives CASSRGVNTEAFF.

The CDR3 sequence: CASSPDINSPLHF. In DNA form, the CDR3 reads TGTGCCAGCTCACCGGACATTAATTCACCCCTCCACTTT. The V gene is TRBV18, the J gene TRBJ1-6; D perhaps matches TRBD1 (5 bases). The CDR3 contains 13 residues. Germline V gene lookup returns CDR1 KGHSH and CDR2 LQKENI. Trimming removed 3 bases at V and 6 bases at J, with 6 bases between.

This clone was seen only a few times. V and J are TRBV9 and TRBJ2-3; no reliable D call. Deletions cut 2 bases from V and 6 bases from J, with 13 bases between. CDR1 is SGDLS and CDR2 is YYNGEE in the germline V gene. CDR3 length: 14 amino acids. The CDR3 sequence is CASSVATPRDTQYF. Written as DNA, the CDR3 is TGTGCCAGCAGCGTTGCCACCCCCAGGGATACGCAGTATTTT.

The V call is TRBV7-2, the J call TRBJ2-6; D remains ambiguous. Germline CDR1 reads SGHTA; CDR2 reads FQGNSA. The CDR3 covers 16 residues. V shed 1 base and J shed 0 bases, with 7 bases lying between them. The CDR3 DNA reads TGTGCCAGCAGCTTAGTGGCAGGCTCTGGGGCCAACGTCCTGACTTTC. Translating it yields CASSLVAGSGANVLTF.

This clone was detected only a few times. This chain links TRBV19 with TRBJ2-1; TRBD2 aligns across 9 bases. The V and J ends lost 3 bases and 3 bases, in that order; junction bases with no gene match: 3. This CDR3 comprises 15 residues. Germline CDR1 and CDR2: LNHDA and SQIVND (reference sequence). This CDR3 reads CASSMNSGGYNEQFF. Written as DNA, the CDR3 is TGTGCCAGTAGTATGAATAGCGGGGGCTACAATGAGCAGTTCTTC. The entire variable domain, with the rest obtained from reference TRBV19 and TRBJ2-1, is as follows: DGGITQSPKYLFRKEGQNVTLSCEQNLNHDAMYWYRQDPGQGLRLIYYSQIVNDFQKGDIAEGYSVSREKKESFPLTVTSAQKNPTAFYLCASSMNSGGYNEQFFGPGTRLTVL.

The genes are TRBV6-5 and TRBJ2-1, with 12 bases matching TRBD2. V lost 7 bases and J lost 3; bases outside the gene matches: 1. Germline loops: CDR1 MNHEY, CDR2 SVGAGI. CDR3 length: 14 residues. The CDR3: CASTGLAGYNEQFF. The CDR3 region has the DNA TGTGCCAGCACGGGACTAGCGGGCTACAATGAGCAGTTCTTC.

The chain employs TRBV9 and TRBJ1-1; D is possibly TRBD1 (6 bases). In germline, CDR1 is SGDLS, CDR2 YYNGEE. The CDR3 has 15 amino acids. Trimming removed 3 bases from V and 1 base from J, with 13 bases in between. The CDR3 is CASSAGHGANTEAFF. CDR3 coding DNA: TGTGCCAGCAGCGCGGGACATGGAGCGAACACTGAAGCTTTCTTT.

The V and J genes are TRBV29-1 and TRBJ2-2; 7 nucleotides line up with TRBD1. With 4 bases clipped from V and 4 bases from J, the junction kept 3 bases outside the gene matches. In germline, CDR1 is SQVTM, CDR2 ANQGSEA. The CDR3 loop spans 13 amino acids. The CDR3 coding sequence is TGCAGCGTTGTCCGGACAGGCACCGGGGAGCTGTTTTTT. Translating gives CSVVRTGTGELFF.

This chain joins TRBV6-5 and TRBJ1-1; 9 bases match TRBD1. The trim removed 6 bases at V and 1 base at J, leaving 6 bases unmatched. Per germline, CDR1 MNHEY and CDR2 SVGAGI. This CDR3 contains 15 residues. CDR3 in DNA: TGTGCCAGCAGCCTCCCGGGACAGGGGAACACTGAAGCTTTCTTT. Translating gives CASSLPGQGNTEAFF.

V and J are TRBV9 and TRBJ2-7, with TRBD1 identical over 10 bases. CDR1 and CDR2 from the germline V gene are SGDLS and YYNGEE. V dropped 3 bases and J dropped 5; count of bases not matched to a gene: 8. CDR3 size: 15 residues. This CDR3 reads CASSARDRGVNEQYF. The CDR3 DNA is TGTGCCAGCAGCGCCCGGGACAGGGGAGTAAACGAGCAGTACTTC.

The chain employs TRBV19 and TRBJ1-5; 7 bases align to TRBD1. The V gene end was trimmed by 3 bases and the J gene end by 4 bases; junction bases not matched to a gene: 3. This CDR3 region has 14 residues. CDR1 is LNHDA and CDR2 is SQIVND in the germline V gene (reference sequence). DNA for the CDR3: TGTGCCAGTAGTATTGGGGACAGAAATCAGCCCCAGCATTTT. This gives the protein CASSIGDRNQPQHF.

The gene calls are TRBV2 and TRBJ2-5; 8 bases match TRBD1. CDR3 size: 14 residues. J gave up 3 bases and V 8 bases, and 8 bases lay outside the gene matches. The germline gives CDR1 SNHLY, CDR2 FYNNEI. For the CDR3, the DNA is TGTGCCAGCTCCCGAGACAGGGGAGAAGAGACCCAGTACTTC. Amino acids: CASSRDRGEETQYF.

This chain joins TRBV5-1 and TRBJ1-3; 11 bases map to TRBD1. Germline CDR1 is SGHRS and CDR2 is YFSETQ. This CDR3 spans 17 amino acids. Trimming at V came to 3 bases and at J to 0 bases, leaving 5 bases not matched to a gene. CDR3 sequence (DNA): TGCGCCAGCAGCTCCGGACAGGGGGCTATCTCTGGAAACACCATATATTTT. Amino acids: CASSSGQGAISGNTIYF.

The chain employs TRBV4-2 and TRBJ2-3; TRBD2 matches 8 bases. CDR1 is LGHNA, CDR2 YNFKEQ, per germline. The CDR3 runs to 20 residues. J gave up 2 bases and V 0 bases, and 16 bases lay outside the gene matches. This CDR3 reads CASSQEKGRALAGVTDTQYF. The CDR3 DNA follows: TGTGCCAGCAGCCAAGAAAAGGGGAGGGCGCTAGCGGGCGTCACAGATACGCAGTATTTT.

V and J are TRBV15 and TRBJ2-1; TRBD1 might be the D (5 bases). CDR1 is LNHNV, CDR2 YYDKDF, per germline (reference sequence). CDR3 size: 15 residues. V lost 3 bases, J lost 6 bases, and 15 bases lay in between. The CDR3 DNA is TGTGCCACCAGCAGGGGGCCCCTTCCGCTCAATGAGCAGTTCTTC. Translating gives CATSRGPLPLNEQFF. Full variable domain (remainder filled in from reference TRBV15 and TRBJ2-1): DAMVIQNPRYQVTQFGKPVTLSCSQTLNHNVMYWYQQKSSQAPKLLFHYYDKDFNNEADTPDNFQSRRPNTSFCFLDIRSPGLGDTAMYLCATSRGPLPLNEQFFGPGTRLTVL.

The genes are TRBV19 and TRBJ1-2; 9 bases agree with TRBD1. Germline-derived CDR1 and CDR2 are LNHDA and SQIVND (reference sequence). This CDR3 has 15 amino acids. The V segment lost 5 bases and the J segment 4 bases; nucleotides outside the gene matches: 8. The CDR3 spells CASSAFGTGIYGYTF. In DNA, the CDR3 is TGTGCCAGTAGTGCCTTCGGGACAGGGATCTATGGCTACACCTTC.

The gene calls are TRBV7-3 and TRBJ1-1, with a weak D call TRBD1 (6 bases). This CDR3 comprises 14 residues. From germline, CDR1 is SGHTA and CDR2 FQGTGA. V was shortened by 2 bases and J by 6 bases, with 13 bases between the two germline ends. CDR3 DNA sequence: TGTGCCAGCAGCTTAGACAGGTTTACACCTGAAGCTTTCTTT. Its protein is CASSLDRFTPEAFF.

This rearrangement joins TRBV2 to TRBJ1-1, with unresolved D. Trimming took off 4 bases at V and 11 bases at J, with 14 bases between the two ends. Germline-derived CDR1 and CDR2 are SNHLY and FYNNEI. The CDR3 length is 12 residues. CDR3 region: CASSAATEKAFF. CDR3 DNA: TGTGCCAGCAGTGCGGCAACAGAGAAGGCTTTCTTT.

V usage is TRBV4-3 and J usage is TRBJ2-7, with 9 bases identical to TRBD2. The CDR3 runs to 16 residues. Per the germline V gene, CDR1 is LGHNA and CDR2 is YSLEER. V dropped 0 bases and J dropped 3; count of bases not matched to a gene: 6. The DNA for the CDR3 is TGCGCCAGCAGCCAAGATGGTAGCGGGGGAGGCTACGAGCAGTACTTC. Translation: CASSQDGSGGGYEQYF.

In the case of this clone: This same CDR3 is encoded by further DNA sequences in the sample. This chain links TRBV20-1 with TRBJ2-7; TRBD1 is a possible D gene (6 bases). V was trimmed by 6 bases and J by 4 bases, leaving 10 bases between them. CDR3 length: 11 amino acids. The germline gives CDR1 DFQATT, CDR2 SNEGSKA (reference sequence). The CDR3 coding sequence is TGCAGTGCCAAGCAGGGGTACGAGCAGTACTTC. Translation gives CSAKQGYEQYF.

The chain couples TRBV4-1 to TRBJ2-7; D gene uncertain. The germline V gene encodes CDR1 MGHRA and CDR2 YSYEKL. V lost 1 base and J 4 bases, leaving 14 bases between the germline ends. This CDR3 contains 15 residues. In DNA form, the CDR3 reads TGCGCCAGCAGCCAAGTCGCAGGTCCCCTTTACGAGCAGTACTTC. It translates to CASSQVAGPLYEQYF.

The count of this clone is one. The J gene is TRBJ1-3, the V gene TRBV19; TRBD1 matches at 7 bases. Germline values: CDR1 LNHDA, CDR2 SQIVND (reference sequence). The CDR3 runs 18 residues. The J segment lost 4 bases and the V segment lost 0 bases, leaving 12 bases of the junction unmatched. The CDR3 spells CASSIDPVTQGLGNTIYF. DNA of the CDR3: TGTGCCAGTAGTATAGATCCGGTGACACAGGGGCTCGGAAACACCATATATTTT.